This T cell receptor (beta chain) was recorded in a study of breast tumors, draining lymph nodes, adjacent tissues. TCRdb fed the multiplex PCR reads into MiXCR, producing one record per CDR3 protein. The sample consists of approximately 13,000 distinct CDR3 sequences, roughly 53% of them appearing once. The sample comprised tumor-adjacent breast tissue. This TCR was recovered from a female donor with breast cancer. Some clones in this sample may be carry-over from other donors' samples.

The CDR3 is CASSVAALNNGYTF. Here the CDR3 DNA reads TGTGCCAGCAGTGTGGCGGCGTTGAATAATGGCTACACCTTC. This chain connects TRBV12-3 or TRBV12-4 to TRBJ1-2, with D hard to call. The CDR3 totals 14 residues. Between the trimmed V and J ends, which lost 5 bases and 6 bases, there was a span of 16 bases.